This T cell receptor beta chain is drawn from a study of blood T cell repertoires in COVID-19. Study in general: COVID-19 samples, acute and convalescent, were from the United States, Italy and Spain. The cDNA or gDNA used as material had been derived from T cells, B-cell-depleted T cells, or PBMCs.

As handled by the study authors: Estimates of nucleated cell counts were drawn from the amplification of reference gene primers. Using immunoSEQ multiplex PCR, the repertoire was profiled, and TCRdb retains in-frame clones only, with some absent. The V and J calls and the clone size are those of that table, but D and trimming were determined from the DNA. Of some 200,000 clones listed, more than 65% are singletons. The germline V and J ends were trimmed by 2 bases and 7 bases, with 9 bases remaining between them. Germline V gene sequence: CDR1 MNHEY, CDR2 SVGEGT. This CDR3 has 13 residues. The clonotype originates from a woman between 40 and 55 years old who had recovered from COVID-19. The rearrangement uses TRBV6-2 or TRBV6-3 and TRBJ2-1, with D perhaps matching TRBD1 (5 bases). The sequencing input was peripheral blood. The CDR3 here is CASSYISGNEQFF. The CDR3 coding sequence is TGTGCCAGCAGTTACATCTCAGGGAATGAGCAGTTCTTC.